The sequence of this TCR beta chain was determined in a study of breast tumors, draining lymph nodes, adjacent tissues. On this clonotype itself: Its antigen is not known. A read error may explain this, as a much larger clone is one base away.

Breast cancer patients provided tissue from their axillary draining lymph nodes. MiXCR, applied by TCRdb to the multiplex PCR reads, yields one record per CDR3 protein. This table has approximately 200,000 distinct CDR3 sequences, approximately 31% appearing once. General observations from the study: Data fit most tumor T cells coming from lymph node, expanding in tumor. Tumor repertoires ranked between lymph nodes and nontumor tissue in diversity, with V and J gene preferences. Luminal-like breast cancer showed significantly greater tumor-nontumor repertoire similarity than basal-like breast cancer did. The lymph node origin of tumor T cells was framed as consistent with a hypothesis, not demonstrated.

The clonotype comes from a female donor with breast cancer. Some clones in this sample may be carry-over from other donors' samples. The sequencing sample was made of axillary lymph node tissue.

The CDR3 DNA reads as TGTGCCAGCACCTGCATTGGGCAGCCCCAGCATTTT. It yields the protein CASTCIGQPQHF. The chain combines TRBV12-3 or TRBV12-4 with TRBJ1-5; D remains unclear. The CDR3 covers 12 residues. V was clipped by 7 bases and J by 7 bases, with 11 bases between them.